The clone carrying this T cell receptor beta chain was detected only a few times. The target antigen is unknown. The entry originates in a study of TIL therapy for anti-PD-1-resistant metastatic lung cancer. About the study: Median tumor PD-L1 proportion score was 5.5% to 6.5%. A few tumors were EGFR-mutant and two were ALK-rearranged. Median tumor mutation burden was 1.5 mutations per megabase. Study findings and constraints: Treatment-naive, never-smoker and oncogene-addicted patients were overrepresented in this highly selected cohort.

This CDR3 contains 14 residues. V was clipped by 2 bases and J by 6 bases; unmatched bases: 5. Germline V lookup: CDR1 LNHDA, CDR2 SQIVND (reference sequence). Time point given: pre-treatment sample, taken before nivolumab and TIL therapy. The immunoSEQ assay was v3. TCRdb keeps only in-frame clones here, not all; method: immunoSEQ multiplex PCR. Of tens of thousands of clones listed, less than 80% are singletons. Sequencing was performed on blood, taken at baseline. This clonotype was sampled from a woman between 25 and 85 years old with non-small cell lung cancer. The chain links TRBV19 to TRBJ2-7, with 9 bases fitting TRBD1. This chain's CDR3 is CASSITGGPREQYF. CDR3 in DNA: TGTGCCAGTAGTATAACAGGGGGCCCCCGCGAGCAGTACTTC.